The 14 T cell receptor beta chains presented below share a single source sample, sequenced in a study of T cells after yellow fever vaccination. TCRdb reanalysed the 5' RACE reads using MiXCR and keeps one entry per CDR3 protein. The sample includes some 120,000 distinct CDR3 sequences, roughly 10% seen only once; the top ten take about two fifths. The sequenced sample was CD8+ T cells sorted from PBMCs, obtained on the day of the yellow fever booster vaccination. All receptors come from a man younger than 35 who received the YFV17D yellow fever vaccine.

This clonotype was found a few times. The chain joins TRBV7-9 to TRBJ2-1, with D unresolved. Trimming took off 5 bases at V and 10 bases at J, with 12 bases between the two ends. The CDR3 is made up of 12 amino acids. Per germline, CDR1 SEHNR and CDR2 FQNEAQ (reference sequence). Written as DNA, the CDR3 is TGTGCCAGCAGCGATGAGGCCTCCGAGCAGTTCTTC. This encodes CASSDEASEQFF.

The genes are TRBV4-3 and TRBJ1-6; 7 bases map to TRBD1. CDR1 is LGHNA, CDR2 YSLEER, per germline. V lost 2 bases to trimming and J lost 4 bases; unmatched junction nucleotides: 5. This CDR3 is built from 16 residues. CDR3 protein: CASSQTQGMYNSPLHF. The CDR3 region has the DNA TGCGCCAGCAGCCAAACACAGGGGATGTATAATTCACCCCTCCACTTT.

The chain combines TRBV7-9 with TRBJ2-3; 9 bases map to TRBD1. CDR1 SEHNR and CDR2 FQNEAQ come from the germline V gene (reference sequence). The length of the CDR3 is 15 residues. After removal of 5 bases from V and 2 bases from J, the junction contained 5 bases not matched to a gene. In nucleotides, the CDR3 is TGTGCCAGCAGCGGCATACAGGGGGCCACAGATACGCAGTATTTT. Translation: CASSGIQGATDTQYF. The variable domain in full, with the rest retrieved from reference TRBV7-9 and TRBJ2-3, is DTGVSQNPRHKITKRGQNVTFRCDPISEHNRLYWYRQTLGQGPEFLTYFQNEAQLEKSRLLSDRFSAERPKGSFSTLEIQRTEQGDSAMYLCASSGIQGATDTQYFGPGTRLTVL.

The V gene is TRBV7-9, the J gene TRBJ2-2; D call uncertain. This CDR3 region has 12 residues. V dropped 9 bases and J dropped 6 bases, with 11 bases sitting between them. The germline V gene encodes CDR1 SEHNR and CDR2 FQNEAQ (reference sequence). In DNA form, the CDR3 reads TGTGCCAGTCCCGGAGTCCCCGGGGAGCTGTTTTTT. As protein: CASPGVPGELFF.

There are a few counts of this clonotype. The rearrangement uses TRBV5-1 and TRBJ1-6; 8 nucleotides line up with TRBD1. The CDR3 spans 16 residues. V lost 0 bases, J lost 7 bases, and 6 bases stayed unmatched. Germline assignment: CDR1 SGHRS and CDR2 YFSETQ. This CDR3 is CASSLGVTGANSPLHF. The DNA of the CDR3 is TGCGCCAGCAGCTTGGGGGTGACAGGGGCCAATTCACCCCTCCACTTT.

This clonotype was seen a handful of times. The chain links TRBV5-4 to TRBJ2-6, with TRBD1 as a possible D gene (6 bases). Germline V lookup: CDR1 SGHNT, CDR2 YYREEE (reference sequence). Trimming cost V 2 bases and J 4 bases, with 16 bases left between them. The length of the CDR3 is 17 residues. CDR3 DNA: TGTGCCAGCAGCTTTGGGACACTTTCGTTGGGGGCCAACGTCCTGACTTTC. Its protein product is CASSFGTLSLGANVLTF.

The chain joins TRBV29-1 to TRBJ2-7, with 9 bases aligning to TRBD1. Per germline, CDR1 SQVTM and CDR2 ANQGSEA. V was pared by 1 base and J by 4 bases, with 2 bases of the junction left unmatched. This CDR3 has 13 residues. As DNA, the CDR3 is TGCAGCGTTGAAGGACAGGGGGGGTACGAGCAGTACTTC. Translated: CSVEGQGGYEQYF.

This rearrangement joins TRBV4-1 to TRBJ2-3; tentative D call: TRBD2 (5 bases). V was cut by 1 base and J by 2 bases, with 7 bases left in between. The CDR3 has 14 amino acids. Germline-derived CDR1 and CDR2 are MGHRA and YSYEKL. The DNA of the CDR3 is TGCGCCAGCAGCCAAGCGGAGGACACAGATACGCAGTATTTT. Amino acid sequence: CASSQAEDTDTQYF.

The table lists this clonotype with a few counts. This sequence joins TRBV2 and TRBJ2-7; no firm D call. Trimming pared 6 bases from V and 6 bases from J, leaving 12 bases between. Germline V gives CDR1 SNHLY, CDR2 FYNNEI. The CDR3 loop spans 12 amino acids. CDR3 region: CASRVRIGEQYF. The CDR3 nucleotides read TGTGCCAGCAGGGTCAGGATCGGCGAGCAGTACTTC. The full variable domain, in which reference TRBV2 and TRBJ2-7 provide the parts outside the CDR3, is EPEVTQTPSHQVTQMGQEVILRCVPISNHLYFYWYRQILGQKVEFLVSFYNNEISEKSEIFDDQFSVERPDGSNFTLKIRSTKLEDSAMYFCASRVRIGEQYFGPGTRLTVT.

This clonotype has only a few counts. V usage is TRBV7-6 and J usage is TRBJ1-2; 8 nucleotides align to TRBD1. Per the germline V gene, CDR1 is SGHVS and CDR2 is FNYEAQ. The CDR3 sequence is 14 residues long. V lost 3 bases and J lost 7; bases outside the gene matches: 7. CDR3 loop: CASSFSGGAGGYTF. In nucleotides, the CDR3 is TGTGCCAGCAGCTTTTCAGGGGGCGCCGGTGGCTACACCTTC.

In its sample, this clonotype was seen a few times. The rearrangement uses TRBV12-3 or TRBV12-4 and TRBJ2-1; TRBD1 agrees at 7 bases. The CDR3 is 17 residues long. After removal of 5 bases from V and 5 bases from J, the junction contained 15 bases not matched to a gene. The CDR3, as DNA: TGTGCCAGCAGTGAACAGGGGCCCCCTCCTCTCCACAATGAGCAGTTCTTC. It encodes CASSEQGPPPLHNEQFF.

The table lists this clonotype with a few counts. CDR3 residues: CASSSGQGAVQETQYF. The CDR3 DNA follows: TGTGCCAGCAGTTCGGGACAGGGGGCGGTTCAAGAGACCCAGTACTTC. V usage is TRBV12-3 or TRBV12-4 and J usage is TRBJ2-5; 12 nucleotides match TRBD1. Germline trimming cut 4 bases from V and 2 bases from J; bases unmatched to any gene: 5. This CDR3 region has 16 residues.

The CDR3 nucleotides read TGTGCCAGCAGTGAGTGGGACAGGGTCCACGAGCAGTACGTC. Residues: CASSEWDRVHEQYV. V and J are TRBV6-1 and TRBJ2-7; 9 nucleotides match TRBD1. Trimming cost V 3 bases and J 5 bases; bases outside gene matches: 5. Germline V lookup: CDR1 MNHNS, CDR2 SASEGT. This CDR3 spans 14 amino acids.

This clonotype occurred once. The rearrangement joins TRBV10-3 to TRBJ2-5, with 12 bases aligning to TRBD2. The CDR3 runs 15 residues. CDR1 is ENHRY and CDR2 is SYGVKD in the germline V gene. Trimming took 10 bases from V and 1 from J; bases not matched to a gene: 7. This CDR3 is CATRLAGVSQETQYF. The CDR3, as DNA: TGTGCCACTAGACTAGCGGGGGTGTCCCAAGAGACCCAGTACTTC.